These 25 T cell receptor beta chains were all obtained from the same sample, sequenced in a study of blood T cell repertoires in COVID-19. The method was immunoSEQ multiplex PCR; TCRdb's version includes in-frame clones alone and lacks a portion of them. This sample yields some 250,000 clones, of which around 82% are seen a single time; around 5.4% belongs to the top ten. The sequencing input was peripheral blood. These receptors originate from a man of 80 years or more with acute or convalescent COVID-19.

This clone was detected only a few times. The V and J genes are TRBV28 and TRBJ1-4, with 9 bases identical to TRBD1. Germline V lookup: CDR1 MDHEN, CDR2 SYDVKM. This CDR3 is built from 15 residues. The junction had 3 bases not matched to a gene; V was cut back by 2 bases and J by 5 bases. CDR3 region: CASSLEGTGNEKLFF. The CDR3 nucleotides read TGTGCCAGCAGTTTAGAGGGGACAGGGAATGAAAAACTGTTTTTT.

CDR3 region: CASSLVGLSGGTDTQYF. CDR3 bases: TGTGCCAGCAGCTTAGTGGGACTTTCGGGGGGCACAGATACGCAGTATTTT. V is TRBV7-3 and J is TRBJ2-3, with D perhaps matching TRBD2 (6 bases). Germline CDR1 SGHTA, CDR2 FQGTGA. The CDR3 is 17 amino acids. Trimming removed 2 bases at V and 1 base at J, with 16 bases between.

The V and J genes are TRBV28 and TRBJ1-2; 7 nucleotides line up with TRBD1. The junction had 16 bases not matched to a gene; V was cut back by 3 bases and J by 6 bases. Looked up from germline, CDR1 is MDHEN and CDR2 is SYDVKM. The CDR3 is made up of 17 amino acids. The DNA of the CDR3 is TGTGCCAGCAGTTTGGTGTTATTGGAGCAGGGGGGAGATGGCTACACCTTC. This gives the protein CASSLVLLEQGGDGYTF.

The V and J genes are TRBV4-1 and TRBJ1-2; 8 bases map to TRBD1. The CDR3 length is 16 residues. V shed 3 bases, J shed 5 bases, and the junction held 11 bases outside the gene matches. The germline V gene has CDR1 MGHRA and CDR2 YSYEKL. CDR3 DNA sequence: TGCGCCAGCAGCCAGGGCGGAGCAGGGGGCCGGTATGGCTACACCTTC. It translates to CASSQGGAGGRYGYTF.

A few counts support this clone. The chain carries TRBV3-1 (or the pseudogene TRBV3-2) and TRBJ1-2, with D tentatively TRBD1 (6 bases). Germline V lookup: CDR1 LGHDT, CDR2 YNNKEL (reference sequence). The CDR3 contains 15 residues. V dropped 0 bases and J dropped 4 bases, with 12 bases sitting between them. CDR3 amino acids: CASSQDNQGSYGYTF. CDR3 coding DNA: TGTGCCAGCAGCCAAGATAATCAGGGGAGCTATGGCTACACCTTC.

V is TRBV27 and J is TRBJ2-5; maybe TRBD1 (6 bases). CDR1 and CDR2 (germline): MNHEY, SMNVEV (reference sequence). The CDR3 runs to 14 residues. V was pared by 5 bases and J by 1 base, with 11 bases between. CDR3: CASSPGQIQETQYF. In DNA, the CDR3 is TGTGCCAGCAGTCCCGGACAGATCCAAGAGACCCAGTACTTC.

Concerning this clone: The sample holds other DNA sequences that translate to the same CDR3. This chain joins TRBV18 and TRBJ2-5, with D uncertain. CDR1 and CDR2 from the germline V gene are KGHSH and LQKENI. This CDR3 comprises 13 residues. The germline V and J ends were trimmed by 3 bases and 3 bases, with 8 bases remaining between them. The chain's CDR3 is CASSPGQKETQYF. The CDR3 bases are TGTGCCAGCTCACCGGGCCAGAAAGAGACCCAGTACTTC.

The rearrangement joins TRBV4-1 to TRBJ2-5; 12 bases match TRBD2. Germline-derived CDR1 and CDR2 are MGHRA and YSYEKL. The ends lost 2 bases at V and 1 base at J; junction bases unmatched: 5. The CDR3 extends over 17 amino acids. The CDR3, as DNA: TGCGCCAGCAGCCAAACTAGCGGGGGGCCCCCCCAAGAGACCCAGTACTTC. Amino acids: CASSQTSGGPPQETQYF.

The chain uses TRBV2 and TRBJ2-1; tentatively, D is TRBD1 (7 bases). V lost 11 bases to trimming and J lost 2 bases, with 16 bases between them. Germline CDR1 is SNHLY and CDR2 is FYNNEI. The CDR3 contains 14 residues. The CDR3 protein is CARGDSSAYNEQFF. CDR3 DNA sequence: TGTGCCCGCGGGGACAGTTCGGCCTACAATGAGCAGTTCTTC.

The J gene is TRBJ2-1, the V gene TRBV7-7, with TRBD2 matching 9 bases. The CDR3 runs 15 residues. The ends lost 5 bases at V and 8 bases at J; junction bases unmatched: 10. CDR1 and CDR2 (germline): SSHAT, FNYEAQ (reference sequence). The CDR3 region is CASSHRGSGRDEQFF. Written as DNA, the CDR3 is TGTGCCAGCAGCCACCGAGGTAGCGGGAGAGATGAGCAGTTCTTC.

V gene TRBV6-5 combines with J gene TRBJ2-3, with D possibly being TRBD2 (6 bases). Germline V gene data show CDR1 as MNHEY and CDR2 as SVGAGI. Trimming removed 8 bases at V and 3 bases at J, with 15 bases between. This CDR3 has 14 residues. The CDR3 sequence: CASSKLRETDTQYF. The CDR3 DNA follows: TGTGCCAGCTCAAAATTGCGGGAAACAGATACGCAGTATTTT.

The gene calls are TRBV10-3 and TRBJ2-2; D call uncertain. The V and J ends lost 0 bases and 5 bases respectively, with 7 bases between them. Germline values: CDR1 ENHRY, CDR2 SYGVKD. This CDR3 is 14 amino acids long. CDR3: CAISESRLTGELFF. CDR3 coding DNA: TGTGCCATCAGTGAGTCGAGATTGACCGGGGAGCTGTTTTTT.

CDR3 sequence reads: CATGGSGSRYNEQFF. The DNA of the CDR3 is TGTGCCACCGGAGGGAGCGGGAGCCGCTACAATGAGCAGTTCTTC. The chain has TRBV6-4 and TRBJ2-1, with 8 bases matching TRBD2. V lost 10 bases to trimming and J lost 3 bases; unmatched junction nucleotides: 11. This CDR3 has 15 residues. Germline-derived CDR1 and CDR2 are MRHNA and SNTAGT.

The CDR3 DNA reads as TGCGCCAGCAGCACCCGACAGGGGAAGGCCGGGGAGCTGTTTTTT. Protein sequence: CASSTRQGKAGELFF. The chain uses TRBV5-1 and TRBJ2-2; 8 bases align to TRBD1. CDR1 and CDR2 (germline): SGHRS, YFSETQ. J was trimmed by 6 bases and V by 4 bases; bases with no gene match: 8. The CDR3 totals 15 residues.

In the case of this clone: The junction departs from the called germline gene at one end, perhaps through a read error. The chain uses TRBV5-1 and TRBJ2-5; 9 nucleotides agree with TRBD2. The CDR3 spans 15 residues. CDR1 and CDR2 (germline): SGHRS, YFSETQ. The CDR3 DNA follows: TGCGCCAGCAGCTTGGGTAATAGCGGGAGTGAGATCCAGTACTTC. As protein: CASSLGNSGSEIQYF.

The chain links TRBV18 to TRBJ1-2; TRBD1 matches at 8 bases. CDR3 length: 15 amino acids. CDR1 and CDR2 from the germline V gene are KGHSH and LQKENI. J gave up 1 base and V 0 bases, and 1 base lay outside the gene matches. The CDR3 loop is CASSPPGQVNYGYTF. The CDR3 region has the DNA TGTGCCAGCTCACCACCGGGACAGGTTAACTATGGCTACACCTTC.

The genes are TRBV19 and TRBJ2-7, with 12 bases lining up with TRBD1. CDR1 is LNHDA and CDR2 is SQIVND in the germline V gene (reference sequence). CDR3 length: 15 residues. V gave up 2 bases and J gave up 7 bases; unmatched junction bases: 6. The CDR3 nucleotides read TGTGCCAGTAGTATAATGGGACAGGGGGCGCATGAGCAGTACTTC. It encodes CASSIMGQGAHEQYF.

The chain has TRBV30 and TRBJ2-1, with D possibly being TRBD2 (7 bases). Trimming stripped 3 bases from V and 12 bases from J, with 15 bases between. Germline V gives CDR1 GTSNPN, CDR2 SVGIG (reference sequence). This CDR3 has 12 amino acids. CDR3 nucleotide sequence: TGTGCCTGGAGAGAAGGGGGGGGCCCGCAGTTCTTC. Amino acids: CAWREGGGPQFF.

J is TRBJ2-1 and V is TRBV10-3; 10 bases are a match to TRBD2. This CDR3 has 14 amino acids. J was trimmed by 4 bases and V by 10 bases; bases with no gene match: 7. Germline values: CDR1 ENHRY, CDR2 SYGVKD. As DNA, the CDR3 is TGTGCCACCCGGTCTAGCGGGGGTTACAATGAGCAGTTCTTC. Its protein product is CATRSSGGYNEQFF.

The gene calls are TRBV28 and TRBJ2-5; tentatively, D is TRBD2 (6 bases). With 6 bases removed from V and 5 bases from J, the gap between germline ends came to 16 bases. The CDR3 has 14 amino acids. CDR1 is MDHEN and CDR2 is SYDVKM in the germline V gene. In DNA, the CDR3 is TGTGCCAGCAGCTCAGTTTGGGGAGGCGAGACCCAGTACTTC. This sequence encodes CASSSVWGGETQYF.

This chain uses TRBV28 with TRBJ1-6; 9 bases map to TRBD1. The trim removed 3 bases at V and 7 bases at J, leaving 4 bases unmatched. CDR3 length equals 15 residues. The germline CDR1 and CDR2 sequences are MDHEN and SYDVKM. CDR3 sequence: CASSLSGQGNSPLHF. CDR3 in DNA: TGTGCCAGCAGTTTGTCGGGACAGGGCAATTCACCCCTCCACTTT.

The chain couples TRBV28 to TRBJ2-7; a weak D match, TRBD1 (5 bases). Trimming took 8 bases from V and 3 from J, leaving 14 bases between them. The length of the CDR3 is 13 residues. Germline-derived CDR1 and CDR2 are MDHEN and SYDVKM. CDR3 loop: CASCRVLVYEQYF. The CDR3 DNA follows: TGTGCCAGCTGCAGGGTCCTAGTCTACGAGCAGTACTTC. Full variable domain (remainder filled in from reference TRBV28 and TRBJ2-7): DVKVTQSSRYLVKRTGEKVFLECVQDMDHENMFWYRQDPGLGLRLIYFSYDVKMKEKGDIPEGYSVSREKKERFSLILESASTNQTSMYLCASCRVLVYEQYFGPGTRLTVT.

The gene calls are TRBV2 and TRBJ1-2; 7 bases match TRBD1. In germline, CDR1 is SNHLY, CDR2 FYNNEI. The CDR3 sequence is 14 residues long. J lost 5 bases, V lost 5 bases, and 8 bases had no gene match. This CDR3 is CASSSQGVEYGYTF. As DNA, the CDR3 is TGTGCCAGCAGTTCCCAGGGGGTAGAGTATGGCTACACCTTC.

In its sample, this clone was seen a few times. The rearrangement joins TRBV29-1 to TRBJ1-2, with unresolved D. The CDR3 loop spans 13 amino acids. The germline CDR1 and CDR2 sequences are SQVTM and ANQGSEA. The germline V and J ends were trimmed by 7 bases and 5 bases, with 17 bases remaining between them. For the CDR3, the DNA is TGCAGCGCTGAGGTGGGAGCAATATATGGCTACACCTTC. This gives the protein CSAEVGAIYGYTF.

This chain connects TRBV30 to TRBJ1-2; D gene uncertain. With 8 bases removed from V and 5 bases from J, the gap between germline ends came to 15 bases. This CDR3 contains 12 residues. Germline V gene data show CDR1 as GTSNPN and CDR2 as SVGIG (reference sequence). Here the CDR3 reads CARSLTAYGYTF. DNA of the CDR3: TGTGCCCGGTCCTTAACAGCTTATGGCTACACCTTC.